This T cell receptor (beta chain) was captured in a study of blood T cell repertoires in COVID-19 (dated by TCRdb to 2020 to 2022). For context, the study as a whole: The collaborator samples originated in the United States, Italy and Spain and spanned the acute and convalescent phases of COVID-19. The material from the prospective study consisted of cDNA or gDNA derived from T cells, B-cell-depleted T cells, or PBMCs. The dataset comprised deeply sampled blood TCRbeta repertoires from subjects exposed to, actively infected with, or recovered from COVID-19. The repertoires were released in a freely available public database intended as a resource for research on the immune response to SARS-CoV-2. The samples were drawn from the first 160 participants of the ongoing ImmuneRACE study and from some 1,300 subjects provided by 6 global collaborators. Nearly every sample came with metadata listing a de-identified subject ID, COVID-19 status, age in years and sex. Where available, HLA class I and class II types were taken from metadata supplied by the sample provider and were not determined by assay-based typing. The study at large found these results: The amount of clinical and demographic metadata varied by source and participant and was provided uncurated.

Whole blood was collected in K2EDTA tubes by collaborating institutions according to the institutions' own protocols. For TCRbeta analysis, collaborators shipped samples in one of three forms: frozen whole blood, isolated PBMCs, or DNA extracted from either of those sample types. Comment on this clone: Its antigen is unknown. The input lacks base qualities; no much larger clone sits a single base away.

The immunoSEQ Assay, a bias-controlled multiplex PCR, was used to amplify TCRbeta CDR3 regions from genomic DNA. For the original study's pipeline: Within the assay, amplification of reference gene primers was used to estimate how many nucleated cells each sample contained. To quantify the absolute abundance of each unique TCRbeta CDR3 rearrangement, sequence reads were collapsed and filtered. For each sample, productive Simpson clonality was calculated as the square root of Simpson's diversity index across productive rearrangements. Held by TCRdb, this immuneACCESS table contains in-frame sequences only and omits some clones. Under half of the omission traces to an unresolved V gene where checked; the cause of the rest is unknown. V, J and clone size derive from that table, while D and trimming were established from the DNA sequence. Recorded for this sample are some 70,000 clones; roughly nine tenths of them occurred a single time. The biggest ten clones account for about 6.8% of the sample.

The origin of this receptor is a human donor in a cohort sampled during active COVID-19. Sequencing was done on a sample of peripheral blood.

The nucleotide sequence is TGCGCCAGCAGCCGTGGTCGGACACTTGTTGGAACAGATACGCAGTATTTT. Its protein reads: CASSRGRTLVGTDTQYF. The chain joins TRBV4-3 to TRBJ2-3, with a weak D call of TRBD1 (5 bases match). The trim is 4 bases for V and 3 bases for J, with a gap of 20 bases between the germline ends. The CDR3 numbers 17 residues from cysteine through phenylalanine. CDR3 DNA is the only sequence kept; it has 51 bases, read in frame from the first base. The germline V gene supplies CDR1 LGHNA and CDR2 YSLEER.